The clone carrying this T cell receptor beta chain was observed a handful of times. The antigen is unknown. Trimming pared 5 bases from V and 6 bases from J, leaving 19 bases between. The CDR3 length is 15 residues. The V gene's germline CDR1 is SNHLY and CDR2 FYNNEI. The record originates from a study of CD8+CD57+ T cells in acquired aplastic anemia. Overall study results and limits: About 30 CD8+ CDR3 sequences occurred in both the patients and the controls. In the patients, CD8+CD57+ cells came out less diverse than the total CD4+ and CD8+ pools. Significance was not reached for CD8+ Simpson's diversity between patients and controls.

Individuals selected for sequencing had exhibited CD8+CD57+ cell expansion on flow cytometry. Likewise sequenced, in about 15% of the 12 patients, were the CD8+CD57+ effector memory cells. CD8+CD57+ cells enriched with beads gave a mean 1.6 ug DNA. It was genomic DNA that served as the template for profiling TCR beta VDJ and CDR3. TCRdb reprocessed the reads with MiXCR, giving one entry per CDR3 protein. The table has about 20,000 distinct CDR3 sequences, roughly 40% seen once; the top ten hold 70% to 90%. V gene TRBV2 combines with J gene TRBJ1-2, with D possibly matching TRBD1 (6 bases). The specimen was CD8+CD57+ T cells sorted from PBMCs. As for subset: bead-enriched CD8+CD57+ effector memory T cells from SAA patients. The origin of this receptor is a human donor with aplastic anemia. CDR3 DNA sequence: TGTGCCAGCAGTCCCTGGGAGGGGGGCGTCGATGGCTACACCTTC. It yields the protein CASSPWEGGVDGYTF.